This T cell receptor (beta chain) was recovered during a study of Tregs in tolerant kidney transplant recipients. Recipients received nonmyeloablative bone marrow transplants from related graft donors, with transient mixed chimerism. On this clone itself: Its antigen is as yet unknown.

Study findings and constraints: Donor-specific Treg expansion exceeded global Treg expansion in tolerant patients, suggesting antigen drive.

CDR3 length equals 16 residues. V shed 0 bases and J shed 3 bases, with 12 bases lying between them. Germline CDR1 and CDR2: LGHNA and YNFKEQ. Profiled with immunoSEQ multiplex PCR; TCRdb holds only in-frame clones, not every one. The table lists 81,000 or so clones, about 91% of them singletons. This sequence joins TRBV4-2 and TRBJ1-5; a possible D gene is TRBD1 (6 bases). This TCR was recovered from a human patient who received a combined kidney and bone marrow transplant. Some T cells may be transferred from the graft donor. This sample comprised CD4+ T cells from blood (PBMCs), obtained 24 months after the transplant. The CDR3 DNA reads as TGTGCCAGCAGCCAAGAGAACCGGGACATCAATCAGCCCCAGCATTTT. Its translation is CASSQENRDINQPQHF.